This T cell receptor (beta chain) was found in a study of human T cells and chemical hapten exposure. Study at large: Minor pooled library volume differences mainly drove per-sample TCR yield variation.

This CDR3 has 12 amino acids. CDR1 is LNHNV and CDR2 is YYDKDF in the germline V gene (reference sequence). V was cut by 0 bases and J by 7 bases, with 6 bases left in between. Study conclusions and caveats: Expanded TCRs clustered into significantly more large CDR3 similarity groups than controls, the analysis revealed. Donors had alopecia, so their immune response may differ from healthy people's.

In the authors' methods: Per sample, the median was approximately 100,000 TCRs, with values from about 24,000 to 680,000. MiXCR, applied by TCRdb to the RACE reads, yields one record per CDR3 protein. The V and J calls were not made by the authors but by TCRdb's processing. The data contain fewer than 130,000 distinct CDR3 sequences, about 11% of them singletons. Stated time point: patch test 1, 2 weeks after DPC sensitization. Treatment denoted: therapeutic diphenylcyclopropenone sensitization with weekly scalp DPC. This clonotype was counted only a few times. Antigen: not known. The receptor's source is a middle-aged woman with alopecia areata. Some clones in this sample may be carry-over from other donors' samples. The chain couples TRBV15 to TRBJ2-5, with D unclear. The sequences come from whole blood, collected in connection with sensitization to the hapten diphenylcyclopropenone (DPC). The CDR3 here is CATSRDLRTQYF. CDR3 sequence (DNA): TGTGCCACCAGCAGAGATCTGAGGACCCAGTACTTC.